Below, 15 T cell receptor beta chains from the same sample are listed, as sequenced in a study of OX40 agonist ivuxolimab in advanced cancers. TCRdb's copy holds only in-frame clones and misses some; the assay was immunoSEQ multiplex PCR. This table has roughly 71,000 clones, 65% to 85% appearing once. The starting material was CD4+ or CD8+ T cells sorted from blood, obtained in a trial of the OX40 agonist ivuxolimab. These receptors originate from an adult with an advanced solid tumor such as melanoma, head and neck, liver or kidney cancer.

The CDR3 protein is CASSLVGGMGTEAFF. The CDR3, as DNA: TGTGCCAGCAGTTTAGTAGGGGGCATGGGCACTGAAGCTTTCTTT. The rearrangement uses TRBV28 and TRBJ1-1; TRBD1 agrees at 7 bases. This CDR3 spans 15 amino acids. V shed 2 bases, J shed 4 bases, and the junction held 7 bases outside the gene matches. Looked up from germline, CDR1 is MDHEN and CDR2 is SYDVKM.

V gene TRBV11-2 combines with J gene TRBJ1-1; TRBD1 matches 10 bases. The CDR3 loop spans 16 amino acids. The junction had 11 bases not matched to a gene; V was cut back by 5 bases and J by 5 bases. The V gene's germline CDR1 is SGHAT and CDR2 FQNNGV. The CDR3 DNA reads TGTGCCAGCAGCAAAAGACAGGGGGCGCCGGGAACTGAAGCTTTCTTT. Encoded protein: CASSKRQGAPGTEAFF.

This clone was counted once. The gene calls are TRBV10-3 and TRBJ1-6; possibly TRBD1 for D (6 bases). Germline loops: CDR1 ENHRY, CDR2 SYGVKD. The length of the CDR3 is 14 residues. Between the trimmed V and J ends, which lost 3 bases and 7 bases, there was a span of 10 bases. CDR3 loop: CAISEGQGNSPLHF. For the CDR3, the DNA is TGTGCCATCAGTGAAGGGCAGGGGAATTCACCCCTCCACTTT.

The genes are TRBV7-9 and TRBJ2-5; tentative D call: TRBD2 (6 bases). This CDR3 comprises 14 residues. Trimming took off 5 bases at V and 1 base at J, with 11 bases between the two ends. The germline V gene has CDR1 SEHNR and CDR2 FQNEAQ (reference sequence). Here the CDR3 DNA reads TGTGCCAGCAGCAAGGGACTCCTCCAAGAGACCCAGTACTTC. This translates into CASSKGLLQETQYF.

Written as DNA, the CDR3 is TGTGCCAGCAGAATCCGGGACAGCGGATATAGCAATCAGCCCCAGCATTTT. Its translation is CASRIRDSGYSNQPQHF. The rearrangement joins TRBV28 to TRBJ1-5, with 7 bases aligning to TRBD1. The length of the CDR3 is 17 residues. Germline V gene data show CDR1 as MDHEN and CDR2 as SYDVKM. Germline trimming cut 6 bases from V and 0 bases from J; bases unmatched to any gene: 11.

This chain links TRBV6-6 with TRBJ2-5; tentatively, D is TRBD1 or TRBD2 (6 bases each). V lost 7 bases, J lost 1 base, and 16 bases lay in between. Germline loops: CDR1 MNHNY, CDR2 SVGAGI (reference sequence). The CDR3 is 15 amino acids. The CDR3 sequence is CASTGKGGSQETQYF. The CDR3 bases are TGTGCCAGCACCGGAAAGGGGGGTAGCCAAGAGACCCAGTACTTC.

The genes are TRBV5-4 and TRBJ1-5; D is perhaps TRBD1 (5 bases). Trimming pared 4 bases from V and 1 base from J, leaving 27 bases between. CDR3 length equals 20 residues. Germline V gene sequence: CDR1 SGHNT, CDR2 YYREEE (reference sequence). CDR3 sequence (DNA): TGTGCCAGCAGCCCGGTAACGGGGGGTCGGGAAGACCGGAGCAATCAGCCCCAGCATTTT. Its translation: CASSPVTGGREDRSNQPQHF.

CDR3 residues: CAWADFKGYTF. The DNA of the CDR3 is TGTGCCTGGGCGGACTTTAAGGGCTACACCTTC. The J gene is TRBJ1-2, the V gene TRBV30; no reliable D call. Germline V gene lookup returns CDR1 GTSNPN and CDR2 SVGIG (reference sequence). CDR3 size: 11 residues. The V and J ends lost 5 bases and 8 bases respectively, with 12 bases between them. The variable domain in full, with the rest retrieved from reference TRBV30 and TRBJ1-2, is SQTIHQWPATLVQPVGSPLSLECTVEGTSNPNLYWYRQAAGRGLQLLFYSVGIGQISSEVPQNLSASRPQDRQFILSSKKLLLSDSGFYLCAWADFKGYTFGSGTRLTVV.

The J gene is TRBJ2-1, the V gene TRBV25-1; 7 nucleotides agree with TRBD2. Trimming removed 3 bases from V and 8 bases from J; junction bases left unmatched: 4. This CDR3 region has 13 residues. Germline V CDR1 and CDR2: MGHDK, SYGVNS. The CDR3 loop is CASSDGGIDEQFF. CDR3 nucleotides: TGTGCCAGCAGTGACGGGGGGATCGATGAGCAGTTCTTC.

The chain has TRBV9 and TRBJ1-3, with 10 nucleotides matching TRBD1. This CDR3 has 16 amino acids. V lost 3 bases, J lost 2 bases, and 5 bases stayed unmatched. Per the germline V gene, CDR1 is SGDLS and CDR2 is YYNGEE. In nucleotides, the CDR3 is TGTGCCAGCAGCGGACCCGGGACAGGGGCTGGAAACACCATATATTTT. Its protein product is CASSGPGTGAGNTIYF. Drawing the rest from reference TRBV9 and TRBJ1-3, the complete variable domain is DSGVTQTPKHLITATGQRVTLRCSPRSGDLSVYWYQQSLDQGLQFLIQYYNGEERAKGNILERFSAQQFPDLHSELNLSSLELGDSALYFCASSGPGTGAGNTIYFGEGSWLTVV.

This clone appeared once. This chain joins TRBV11-2 and TRBJ2-7; D is uncertain. The CDR3 sequence is 14 residues long. Germline assignment: CDR1 SGHAT and CDR2 FQNNGV. Trimming took off 5 bases at V and 4 bases at J, with 15 bases between the two ends. CDR3 bases: TGTGCCAGCAGCCCCCCGCTTAAGTTGTACGAGCAGTACTTC. It specifies CASSPPLKLYEQYF. Filled out from reference TRBV11-2 and TRBJ2-7, the complete variable domain reads EAGVAQSPRYKIIEKRQSVAFWCNPISGHATLYWYQQILGQGPKLLIQFQNNGVVDDSQLPKDRFSAERLKGVDSTLKIQPAKLEDSAVYLCASSPPLKLYEQYFGPGTRLTVT.

V usage is TRBV7-2 and J usage is TRBJ1-1; D is unresolved. V was cut by 4 bases and J by 5 bases, with 11 bases left in between. This CDR3 spans 13 amino acids. Germline loops: CDR1 SGHTA, CDR2 FQGNSA. CDR3 sequence reads: CASSSTPETEAFF. For the CDR3, the DNA is TGTGCCAGCAGCTCGACTCCGGAGACTGAAGCTTTCTTT.

The chain is built from TRBV11-1 and TRBJ2-7; D may match TRBD1 or TRBD2 (5 bases each). The V and J ends lost 3 bases and 3 bases respectively, with 9 bases between them. In germline, CDR1 is SGHAT, CDR2 FQDESV (reference sequence). The CDR3 extends over 13 amino acids. Here the CDR3 reads CASSLTGGYEQYF. CDR3 nucleotides: TGTGCCAGCAGCTTGACTGGGGGCTACGAGCAGTACTTC. The full variable domain, its missing parts supplied by reference TRBV11-1 and TRBJ2-7, is EAEVAQSPRYKITEKSQAVAFWCDPISGHATLYWYRQILGQGPELLVQFQDESVVDDSQLPKDRFSAERLKGVDSTLKIQPAELGDSAMYLCASSLTGGYEQYFGPGTRLTVT.

The V gene is TRBV5-1, the J gene TRBJ1-1; no definite D call. CDR3 length equals 13 residues. CDR1 and CDR2 from the germline V gene are SGHRS and YFSETQ. The V and J ends lost 1 base and 3 bases respectively, with 7 bases between them. The CDR3 region has the DNA TGCGCCAGCAGCTTGTTTGGGGACACTGAAGCTTTCTTT. Amino acid sequence: CASSLFGDTEAFF.

V usage is TRBV5-6 and J usage is TRBJ1-1, with TRBD1 identical over 9 bases. With 2 bases clipped from V and 8 bases from J, the junction kept 7 bases outside the gene matches. From germline, CDR1 is SGHDT and CDR2 YYEEEE. The length of the CDR3 is 14 residues. In DNA form, the CDR3 reads TGTGCCAGCAGCTTAGGGACAGGGATCGGCGAAGCTTTCTTT. Translating it yields CASSLGTGIGEAFF.